This TCR beta chain was recovered during a study of blood T cells in healthy people across ages. This clonotype was found a few times. For the second PCR, which ran for about 7 to 12 cycles, a sample-barcoded 5' primer and a J-beta primer mix were used. Every molecule of cDNA carried a tag from a template-switch adaptor with 12 random nucleotides. TCRdb used MiXCR to reprocess the 5' RACE reads, holding one entry per CDR3 protein. The table includes over 600,000 distinct CDR3 sequences, around 50% detected once. V lost 2 bases, J lost 0 bases, and 8 bases lay in between. Germline V CDR1 and CDR2: MRHNA, SNTAGT. The CDR3 contains 15 residues.

This sequence joins TRBV6-4 and TRBJ2-1; TRBD1 might be the D (5 bases). The specimen sequenced was blood. This receptor was identified in a man aged 40-49 years in good health. CDR3 loop: CASSDQGGSYNEQFF. Here the CDR3 DNA reads TGTGCCAGCAGTGACCAGGGCGGCTCCTACAATGAGCAGTTCTTC.